The 8 T cell receptor beta chains reported below all come from one sample, sequenced in a study of blood T cells in healthy people across ages. Through a sample-barcoded 5' primer and a J-beta primer mix, a second PCR was run for roughly 7 to 11 cycles. TCRdb reprocessed the 5' RACE reads via MiXCR and lists one record per CDR3 protein. The data hold fewer than 650,000 distinct CDR3 sequences, with around 27% observed a single time. This same sample was also taken into another study, of T cells of mothers and their children.

Sequencing was carried out using blood. Every receptor here comes from a boy between 2 and 10 years old in good health.

This clonotype appeared a few times. The V call is TRBV20-1, the J call TRBJ2-5; maybe TRBD1 (7 bases). CDR3 length: 15 amino acids. The V end was cut by 2 bases, the J end by 2 bases, with 15 bases between. Per germline, CDR1 DFQATT and CDR2 SNEGSKA (reference sequence). The CDR3 loop is CSARQEGADQETQYF. CDR3 sequence (DNA): TGCAGTGCTAGACAGGAGGGGGCGGATCAAGAGACCCAGTACTTC.

V and J are TRBV13 and TRBJ2-5, with 9 bases fitting TRBD2. Germline trimming cut 5 bases from V and 0 bases from J; bases unmatched to any gene: 7. In germline, CDR1 is PRHDT, CDR2 FYEKMQ (reference sequence). This CDR3 contains 16 residues. The CDR3 loop is CASSLPASGDQETQYF. The CDR3 bases are TGTGCCAGCAGCCTTCCGGCTAGCGGGGACCAAGAGACCCAGTACTTC.

The rearrangement joins TRBV19 to TRBJ1-1; a possible D gene is TRBD1 (5 bases). Trimming stripped 7 bases from V and 7 bases from J, with 13 bases between. Germline V gene sequence: CDR1 LNHDA, CDR2 SQIVND (reference sequence). This CDR3 comprises 12 residues. The CDR3 sequence: CASTSRGIEAFF. The CDR3 region has the DNA TGTGCCAGTACATCGAGGGGAATTGAAGCTTTCTTT.

This clonotype has only one observation. The chain couples TRBV18 to TRBJ2-5, with TRBD2 matching 11 bases. The last part of the DNA fits TRBJ2-1 better; the J call may be wrong. Germline V lookup: CDR1 KGHSH, CDR2 LQKENI. The CDR3 has 16 residues. CDR3 DNA: TGTGCCAGCTCACCAGGGGGACTAGCGGTCTACAATGAGCAGTTCTTC. Amino acids: CASSPGGLAVYNEQFF.

About this clonotype itself: Compared with germline, one end of the junction differs, possibly owing to a read error. The chain joins TRBV7-6 to TRBJ2-5; 16 bases align to TRBD2. The CDR3 contains 13 residues. Germline-derived CDR1 and CDR2 are SGHVS and FNYEAQ. The CDR3 is CASVGLAGGGADF. CDR3 nucleotide sequence: TGTGCCAGCGTGGGACTAGCGGGAGGGGGTGCGGACTTC.

A note on this clonotype: Mismatch with germline at one junction end may stem from a read error. The rearrangement uses TRBV4-1 and TRBJ2-3; 9 bases agree with TRBD1. The CDR3 consists of 18 residues. Germline assignment: CDR1 MGHRA and CDR2 YSYEKL. The CDR3 sequence: CASSQENLGTGKQETQYF. The CDR3 coding sequence is TGCGCCAGCAGCCAAGAAAACCTGGGGACAGGGAAACAAGAGACCCAGTACTTT.

This rearrangement joins TRBV4-3 to TRBJ2-7; possibly TRBD2 for D (5 bases). The CDR3 sequence is 18 residues long. Trimming took off 1 base at V and 2 bases at J, with 21 bases between the two ends. Per germline, CDR1 LGHNA and CDR2 YSLEER. CDR3 nucleotide sequence: TGCGCCAGCAGCCAAGGAATGGCCAATTCGGGGATACCCTACGAGCAGTACTTC. It encodes CASSQGMANSGIPYEQYF.

This clonotype was found many times. The chain is built from TRBV7-9 and TRBJ2-2, with 9 positions matching TRBD2. This CDR3 spans 16 amino acids. Germline V CDR1 and CDR2: SEHNR, FQNEAQ (reference sequence). The V segment lost 3 bases and the J segment 7 bases; nucleotides outside the gene matches: 9. The CDR3 region has the DNA TGTGCCAGCAGCTTCCTTAGCGGGAGAAACGGCGGGGAGCTGTTTTTT. Its translation is CASSFLSGRNGGELFF.